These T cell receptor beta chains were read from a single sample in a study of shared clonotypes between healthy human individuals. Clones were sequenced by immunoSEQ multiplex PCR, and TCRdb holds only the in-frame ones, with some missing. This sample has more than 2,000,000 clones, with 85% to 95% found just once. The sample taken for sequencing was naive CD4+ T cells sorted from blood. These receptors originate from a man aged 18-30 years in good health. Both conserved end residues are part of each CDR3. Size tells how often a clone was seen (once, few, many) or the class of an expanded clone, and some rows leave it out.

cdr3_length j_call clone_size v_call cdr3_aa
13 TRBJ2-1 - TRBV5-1 CASSLGVYNEQFF
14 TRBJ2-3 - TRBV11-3 CASSPSRSTDTQYF
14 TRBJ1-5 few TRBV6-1 CASSEMGAGQPQHF
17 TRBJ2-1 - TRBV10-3 CAISEPLARSSYNEQFF
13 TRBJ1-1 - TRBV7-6 CASSLTGGTEAFF
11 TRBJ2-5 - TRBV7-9 CASSYIETQYF
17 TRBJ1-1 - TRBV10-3 CAIRNRTARDSYTEAFF
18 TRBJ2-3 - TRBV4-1 CASSLEGSRAASTDTQYF
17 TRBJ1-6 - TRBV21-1 CASSKNGARSYNSPLHF
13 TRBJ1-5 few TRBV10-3 CAIGPDSNQPQHF
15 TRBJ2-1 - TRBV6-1 CASSEEPGYYNEQFF
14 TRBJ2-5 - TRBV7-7 CASSPGQGQETQYF
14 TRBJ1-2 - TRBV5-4 CASSLEIGVYGYTF
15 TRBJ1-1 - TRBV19 CASSMDPGVNTEAFF
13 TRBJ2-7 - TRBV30 CAWSRDRAYEQYF
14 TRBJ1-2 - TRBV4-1 CASSQGSGGYGYTF
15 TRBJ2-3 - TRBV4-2 CASSQDQGSTDTQYF
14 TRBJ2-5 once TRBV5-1 CASSLQTGQETQYF
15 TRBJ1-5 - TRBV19 CASRVDRGSNQPQHF
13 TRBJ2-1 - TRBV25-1 CASARIGGDEQFF
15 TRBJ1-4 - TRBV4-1 CTSSQSGFANEKLFF
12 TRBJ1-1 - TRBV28 CASSLLGVEAFF
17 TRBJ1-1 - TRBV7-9 CASSLAVGPGRNTEAFF
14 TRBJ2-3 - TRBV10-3 CAIGPGPTTDTQYF
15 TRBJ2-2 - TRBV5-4 CASSFVAGVTGELFF
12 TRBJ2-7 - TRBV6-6 CASTQGIYEQYF
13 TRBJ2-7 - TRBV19 CASSKTSGIEQYF
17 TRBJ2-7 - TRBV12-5 CASGLIQIRAKDYEQYF
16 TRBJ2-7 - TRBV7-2 CASSHRRLAGVGEQYF
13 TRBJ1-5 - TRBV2 CASTGLKGQPQHF
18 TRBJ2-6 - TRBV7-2 CASSLTGRSLVAANVLTF
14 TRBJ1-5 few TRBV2 CASRAYSGNQPQHF
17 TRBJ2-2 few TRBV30 CAWAGLAGVVNTGELFF
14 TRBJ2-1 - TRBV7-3 CASSADVLTGEQFF
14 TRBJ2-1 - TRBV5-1 CASSPDSTEGEQFF
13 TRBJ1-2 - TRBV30 CAWRAQAILGYTF
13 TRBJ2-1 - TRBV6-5 CASSYTGYNEQFF
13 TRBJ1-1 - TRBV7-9 CASRTTGGTEAFF
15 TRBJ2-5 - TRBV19 CASSIGVQGRETQYF
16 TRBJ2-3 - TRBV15 CATSRDSGGGTDTQYF